This TCR beta chain was retrieved from a study of T-cell reconstitution after alpha-beta-depleted transplantation in children. This clonotype occurred many times. During its preparation, the TCRbeta library received unique molecular identifiers. One entry per CDR3 protein results from TCRdb running MiXCR on the PCR reads. The sample yields 190,000 or so distinct CDR3 sequences, less than 8% seen once. There are 15 residues in the CDR3. V was pared by 5 bases and J by 7 bases, with 8 bases of the junction left unmatched. This sequence joins TRBV12-3 or TRBV12-4 and TRBJ2-1; 10 bases match TRBD2. The source was PBMCs from the stem cell graft donor, collected from the stem cell graft. The clonotype comes from a human donor who donated a stem cell graft to a child with Wiskott-Aldrich syndrome. The CDR3 sequence: CASSLGLLAGNEQFF. The CDR3 DNA is TGTGCCAGCAGTCTTGGGTTACTAGCGGGGAATGAGCAGTTCTTC.